This paragraph covers one T cell receptor beta chain sequence. The data derive from a study of T cell responses to AZD1222 COVID-19 vaccine. The V end was cut by 6 bases, the J end by 5 bases, with 13 bases between. The V gene's germline CDR1 is MNHEY and CDR2 SMNVEV (reference sequence). This CDR3 has 14 residues. The table came from immunoSEQ multiplex PCR; TCRdb's copy has only in-frame clones and leaves some out. The table includes some 110,000 clones, approximately 84% detected once. The chain carries TRBV27 and TRBJ1-4; D uncertain. This receptor was taken from an adult in good health. Material: peripheral blood, obtained on day 0 of AZD1222 vaccination. For the CDR3, the DNA is TGTGCCAGCAGGGGATTTCCAGTCAATGAAAAACTGTTTTTT. This translates into CASRGFPVNEKLFF.